This T cell receptor (beta chain) is drawn from a study of blood T cell repertoires in COVID-19. Looking at the study overall: COVID-19 samples, acute and convalescent, were from the United States, Italy and Spain.

The CDR3 covers 17 residues. V trimming: 2 bases; J trimming: 6 bases; junction bases outside the gene matches: 9. The germline V gene encodes CDR1 LNHDA and CDR2 SQIVND (reference sequence). Per the original methods: Amplified reference gene primers provided the basis for estimating nucleated cell counts. Clones were read by immunoSEQ multiplex PCR, and TCRdb kept only the in-frame ones, dropping some. V, J and clone size were drawn from that table, and D and trimming were deduced from the DNA. The data show 150,000 to 200,000 clones, with more than 75% seen just once and roughly 8% held by the top ten.

This TCR derives from a woman aged 60-75 years with COVID-19, enrolled during active disease. The chain links TRBV19 to TRBJ1-5; 11 bases fit TRBD1. Sequencing input: peripheral blood. The CDR3 DNA reads TGTGCCAGTAGTATATTGGGACAGGGGGTCTCCAGTCAGCCCCAGCATTTT. Amino acids: CASSILGQGVSSQPQHF.